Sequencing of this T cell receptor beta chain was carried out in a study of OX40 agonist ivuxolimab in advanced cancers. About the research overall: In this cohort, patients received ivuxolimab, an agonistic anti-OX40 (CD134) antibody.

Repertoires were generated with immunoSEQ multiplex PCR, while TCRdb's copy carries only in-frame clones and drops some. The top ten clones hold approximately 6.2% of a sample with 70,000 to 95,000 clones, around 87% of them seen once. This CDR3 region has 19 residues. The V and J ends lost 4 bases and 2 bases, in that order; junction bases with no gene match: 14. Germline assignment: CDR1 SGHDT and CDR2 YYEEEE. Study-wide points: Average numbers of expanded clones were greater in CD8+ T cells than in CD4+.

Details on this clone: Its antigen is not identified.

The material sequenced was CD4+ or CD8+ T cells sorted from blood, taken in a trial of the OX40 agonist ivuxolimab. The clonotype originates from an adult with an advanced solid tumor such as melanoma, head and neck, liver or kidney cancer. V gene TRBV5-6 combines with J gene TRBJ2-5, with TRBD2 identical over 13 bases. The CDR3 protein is CASSPLGLAGAGGQETQYF. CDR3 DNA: TGTGCCAGCAGCCCCCTCGGACTAGCGGGGGCCGGGGGACAAGAGACCCAGTACTTC.